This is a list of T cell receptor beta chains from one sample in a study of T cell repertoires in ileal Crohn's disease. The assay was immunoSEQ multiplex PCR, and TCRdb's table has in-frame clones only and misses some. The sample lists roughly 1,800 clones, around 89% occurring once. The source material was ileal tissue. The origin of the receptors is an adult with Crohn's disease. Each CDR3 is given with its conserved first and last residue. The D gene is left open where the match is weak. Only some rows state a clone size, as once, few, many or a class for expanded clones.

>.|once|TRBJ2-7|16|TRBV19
CASSIIGGSRFYEQYF
TGTGCCAGTAGTATAATAGGAGGCAGCCGTTTTTACGAGCAGTACTTC
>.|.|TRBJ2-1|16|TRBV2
CASSVVAVYSYNEQFF
TGTGCCAGCAGTGTCGTAGCGGTTTACTCCTACAATGAGCAGTTCTTC
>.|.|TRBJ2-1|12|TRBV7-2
CASSLDFNEQFF
TGTGCCAGCAGCTTAGACTTCAATGAGCAGTTCTTC
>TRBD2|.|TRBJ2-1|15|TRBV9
CASSVAAGAYNEQFF
TGTGCCAGCAGCGTAGCTGCGGGAGCCTACAATGAGCAGTTCTTC
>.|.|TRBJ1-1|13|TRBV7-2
CASSFQGNTEAFF
TGTGCCAGCAGCTTTCAGGGAAACACTGAAGCTTTCTTT
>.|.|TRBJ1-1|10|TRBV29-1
CSVGDRQAFF
TGCAGCGTTGGCGACAGGCAAGCTTTCTTT
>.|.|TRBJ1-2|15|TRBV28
CASSSSAGRGYGYTF
TGTGCCAGCAGTTCCTCGGCTGGTCGGGGCTATGGCTACACCTTC
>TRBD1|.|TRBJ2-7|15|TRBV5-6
CASRVFGTGYYEQYF
TGTGCCAGCAGGGTATTCGGGACAGGGTACTACGAGCAGTACTTC
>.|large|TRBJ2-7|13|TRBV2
CASSGTGTYEQYF
TGTGCCAGCAGTGGAACAGGAACCTACGAGCAGTACTTC
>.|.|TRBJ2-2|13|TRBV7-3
CASSLIHGGELFF
TGTGCCAGCAGCCTAATACACGGGGGGGAGCTGTTTTTT
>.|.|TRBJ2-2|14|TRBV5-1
CASKYTQGTGELFF
TGCGCCAGCAAATACACTCAGGGCACCGGGGAGCTGTTTTTT
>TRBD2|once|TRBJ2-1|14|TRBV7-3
CASSLDGGSGAQFF
TGTGCCAGCAGCTTAGATGGCGGGAGTGGCGCGCAGTTCTTC
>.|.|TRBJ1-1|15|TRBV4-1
CASSPSSSGETEAFF
TGCGCCAGCAGCCCCTCGAGCTCAGGGGAAACTGAAGCTTTCTTT
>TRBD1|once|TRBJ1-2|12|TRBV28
CASSHRQGGYTF
TGTGCCAGCAGTCATCGACAGGGAGGCTACACCTTC
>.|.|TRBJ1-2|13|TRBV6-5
CASSYDSNYGYTF
TGTGCCAGCAGTTACGACAGCAACTATGGCTACACCTTC
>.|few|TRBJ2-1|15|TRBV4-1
CASSQGLTRYNEQFF
TGCGCCAGCAGCCAGGGACTGACTCGATACAATGAGCAGTTCTTC
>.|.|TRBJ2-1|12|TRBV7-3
CASSLTGNEQFF
TGTGCCAGCAGCTTAACCGGGAATGAGCAGTTCTTC
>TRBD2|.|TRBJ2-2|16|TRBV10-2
CASSGTSGSGTGELFF
TGCGCCAGCAGTGGGACTAGCGGGAGTGGCACCGGGGAGCTGTTTTTT
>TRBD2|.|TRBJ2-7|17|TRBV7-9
CASSPILAGGPLYEQYF
TGTGCCAGCAGCCCAATTTTAGCGGGAGGGCCGCTTTACGAGCAGTACTTC
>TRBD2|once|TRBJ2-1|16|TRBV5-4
CASSFRVAGVLSEQFF
TGTGCCAGCAGCTTTCGTGTCGCGGGAGTTCTGTCTGAGCAGTTCTTC
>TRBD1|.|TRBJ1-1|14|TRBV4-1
CASSQDRTGEGAFF
TGCGCCAGCAGCCAAGATCGGACAGGAGAAGGAGCTTTCTTT
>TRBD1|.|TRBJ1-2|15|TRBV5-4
CASSSGGQGKDGYTF
TGTGCCAGCAGCTCGGGGGGACAGGGGAAGGATGGCTACACCTTC
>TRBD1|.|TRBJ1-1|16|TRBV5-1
CASSKDRGDLNTEAFF
TGCGCCAGCAGTAAAGACAGGGGAGACTTGAACACTGAAGCTTTCTTT
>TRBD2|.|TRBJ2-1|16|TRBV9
CASSPTPLLAGNEQFF
TGTGCCAGCAGCCCCACCCCCTTACTAGCGGGAAATGAGCAGTTCTTC
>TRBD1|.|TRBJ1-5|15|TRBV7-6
CASSRGQGSNQPQHF
TGTGCCAGCAGCAGAGGACAGGGGTCCAATCAGCCCCAGCATTTT
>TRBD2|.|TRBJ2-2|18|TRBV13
CASSVIAGPGTNTGELFF
TGTGCCAGCAGTGTAATAGCGGGTCCCGGGACGAACACCGGGGAGCTGTTTTTT
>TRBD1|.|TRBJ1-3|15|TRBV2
CASKIGGQRLDTIYF
TGTGCCAGCAAGATCGGGGGACAGAGGCTAGACACCATATATTTT
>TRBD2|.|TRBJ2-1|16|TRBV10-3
CAISERVSGTGNEQFF
TGTGCCATCAGTGAGCGGGTTAGCGGGACGGGTAATGAGCAGTTCTTC
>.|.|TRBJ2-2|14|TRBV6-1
CASREGADTGELFF
TGTGCCAGCAGGGAGGGGGCGGACACCGGGGAGCTGTTTTTT
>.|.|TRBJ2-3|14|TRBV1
CTSRRAGVSDTQYF
TGCACCAGCAGACGAGCGGGAGTGTCAGATACGCAGTATTTT
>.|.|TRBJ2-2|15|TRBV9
CASSVQALNTGELFF
TGTGCCAGCAGCGTTCAGGCCTTGAACACCGGGGAGCTGTTTTTT
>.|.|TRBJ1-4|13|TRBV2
CASSEGEWEKLFF
TGTGCCAGCAGTGAAGGGGAGTGGGAAAAACTGTTTTTT
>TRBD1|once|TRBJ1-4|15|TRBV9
CASSPRDRGGEKLFF
TGTGCCAGCAGCCCCCGGGACAGGGGGGGTGAAAAACTGTTTTTT
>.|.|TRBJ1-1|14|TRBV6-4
CASPLEQRNTEAFF
TGTGCCAGCCCCCTCGAGCAGCGAAACACTGAAGCTTTCTTT
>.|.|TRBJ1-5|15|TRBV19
CASSTNRYSNQPQHF
TGTGCCAGTAGTACGAACAGATATAGCAATCAGCCCCAGCATTTT
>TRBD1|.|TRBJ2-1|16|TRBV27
CASSTGQGNSYNEQFF
TGTGCCAGCAGTACTGGACAGGGGAATTCTTACAATGAGCAGTTCTTC
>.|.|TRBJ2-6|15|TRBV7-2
CASSPQTAGANVLTF
TGTGCCAGCAGCCCCCAAACAGCTGGGGCCAACGTCCTGACTTTC
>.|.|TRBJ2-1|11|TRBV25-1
CARPGGNEQFF
TGTGCCAGGCCGGGCGGGAATGAGCAGTTCTTC
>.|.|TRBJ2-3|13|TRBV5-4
CASRSPGTDTQYF
TGTGCCAGCAGGTCTCCAGGCACAGATACGCAGTATTTT
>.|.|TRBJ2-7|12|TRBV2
CASTGLLGEQYF
TGTGCCAGCACGGGACTCCTAGGCGAGCAGTACTTC
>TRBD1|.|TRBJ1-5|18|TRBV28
CASSLERRRTGYIQPQHF
TGTGCCAGCAGTTTAGAGAGACGGAGGACAGGGTATATTCAGCCCCAGCATTTT